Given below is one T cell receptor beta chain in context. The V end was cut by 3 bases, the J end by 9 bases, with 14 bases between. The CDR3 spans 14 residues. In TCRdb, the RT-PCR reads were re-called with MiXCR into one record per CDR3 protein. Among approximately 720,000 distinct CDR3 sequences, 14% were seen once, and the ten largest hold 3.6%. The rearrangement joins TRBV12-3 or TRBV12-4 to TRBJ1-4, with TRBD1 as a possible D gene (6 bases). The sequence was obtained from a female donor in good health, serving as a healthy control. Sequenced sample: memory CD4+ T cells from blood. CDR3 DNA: TGTGCCAGCAGTTTGACTTGGGACACTAAAAAACTGTTTTTT. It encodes CASSLTWDTKKLFF.